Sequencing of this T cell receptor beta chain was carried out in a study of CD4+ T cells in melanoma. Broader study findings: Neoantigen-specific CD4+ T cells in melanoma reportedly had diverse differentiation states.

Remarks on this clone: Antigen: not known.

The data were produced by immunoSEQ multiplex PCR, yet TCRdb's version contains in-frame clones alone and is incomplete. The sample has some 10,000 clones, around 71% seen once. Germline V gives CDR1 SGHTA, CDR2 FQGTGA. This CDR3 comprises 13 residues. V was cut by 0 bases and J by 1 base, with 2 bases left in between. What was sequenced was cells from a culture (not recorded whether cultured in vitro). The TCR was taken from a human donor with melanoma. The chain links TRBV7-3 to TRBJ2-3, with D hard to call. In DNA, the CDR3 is TGTGCCAGCAGCTTAACTGGCACAGATACGCAGTATTTT. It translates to CASSLTGTDTQYF.